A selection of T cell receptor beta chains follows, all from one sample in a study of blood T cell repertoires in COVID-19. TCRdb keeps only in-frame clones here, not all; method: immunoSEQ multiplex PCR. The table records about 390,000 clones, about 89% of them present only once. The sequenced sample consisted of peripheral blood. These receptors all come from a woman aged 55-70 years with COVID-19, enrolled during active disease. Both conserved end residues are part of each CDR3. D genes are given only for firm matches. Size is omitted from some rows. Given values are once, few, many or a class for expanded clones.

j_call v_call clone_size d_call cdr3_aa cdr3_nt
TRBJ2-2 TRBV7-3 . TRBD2 CASSLRSSGGGTGELFF TGTGCCAGCAGCTTAAGGTCTAGCGGGGGAGGTACCGGGGAGCTGTTTTTT
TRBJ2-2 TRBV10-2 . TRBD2 CATTGGNTGELFF TGCGCCACTACGGGGGGAAACACCGGGGAGCTGTTTTTT
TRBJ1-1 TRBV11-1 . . CASSFGGARTEAFF TGTGCCAGCAGCTTTGGAGGGGCGCGGACTGAAGCTTTCTTT
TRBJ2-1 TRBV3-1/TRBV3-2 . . CASSSRTGGPYNEQFF TGTGCCAGCTCATCCAGGACGGGGGGCCCCTACAATGAGCAGTTCTTC
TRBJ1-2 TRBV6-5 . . CASGTPVLHLYGYTF TGTGCCAGTGGGACACCAGTTTTGCATTTGTATGGCTACACCTTC
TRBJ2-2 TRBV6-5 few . CASSYSRSTGELFF TGTGCCAGCAGTTACTCGAGATCCACCGGGGAGCTGTTTTTT
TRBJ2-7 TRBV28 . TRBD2 CASSSGGTRGYEQYF TGTGCCAGCAGCTCCGGGGGGACTAGAGGCTACGAGCAGTACTTC
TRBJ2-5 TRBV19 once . CARKGYREETQYF TGTGCCAGAAAGGGGTACAGGGAAGAGACCCAGTACTTC
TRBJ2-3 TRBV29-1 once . CSVERGSDTQYF TGCAGCGTTGAAAGGGGATCAGATACGCAGTATTTT
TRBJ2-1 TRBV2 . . CASSPPTRDEQFF TGTGCCAGCAGCCCCCCGACTCGGGATGAGCAGTTCTTC
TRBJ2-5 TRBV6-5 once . CASSPLRETQYF TGTGCCAGCAGCCCCCTTCGTGAGACCCAGTACTTC
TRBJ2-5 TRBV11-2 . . CASSPFGSVGGETQYF TGTGCCAGCAGCCCCTTTGGGAGTGTCGGCGGGGAGACCCAGTACTTC
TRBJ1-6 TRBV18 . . CASSPEIGVFSYNSPLHF TGTGCCAGCTCACCTGAAATAGGAGTTTTCTCCTATAATTCACCCCTCCACTTT
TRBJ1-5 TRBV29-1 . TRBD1 CSVQGTGNQPQHF TGCAGCGTGCAAGGGACAGGTAATCAGCCCCAGCATTTT
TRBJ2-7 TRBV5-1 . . CASSLRGWDSLDEQYF TGCGCCAGCAGCTTGCGGGGATGGGATAGTCTCGACGAGCAGTACTTC
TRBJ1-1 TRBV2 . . CASSERVNTEAFF TGTGCCAGCAGTGAACGAGTGAACACTGAAGCTTTCTTT
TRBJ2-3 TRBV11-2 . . CASSFRVLDTDTQYF TGTGCCAGCAGCTTCCGGGTCCTAGACACAGATACGCAGTATTTT
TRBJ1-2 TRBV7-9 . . CASSPSIDYGYTF TGTGCCAGCAGCCCGTCGATAGACTATGGCTACACCTTC
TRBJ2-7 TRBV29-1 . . CSVGPGRLSYEQYF TGCAGCGTGGGGCCTGGGCGTTTATCCTACGAGCAGTACTTC
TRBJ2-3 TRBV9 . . CASSGDTTDTQYF TGTGCCAGCAGCGGGGACACCACAGATACGCAGTATTTT
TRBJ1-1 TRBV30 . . CACQKGESEAFF TGTGCCTGCCAAAAAGGGGAATCGGAAGCTTTCTTT
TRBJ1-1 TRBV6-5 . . CASSYSGGLGTEAFF TGTGCCAGCAGTTACTCCGGGGGGCTGGGCACTGAAGCTTTCTTT
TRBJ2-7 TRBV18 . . CASSPPAGTYEQYF TGTGCCAGCTCACCACCGGCGGGGACCTACGAGCAGTACTTC
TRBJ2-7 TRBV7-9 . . CASSLGLAGTIGQYF TGTGCCAGCAGCTTAGGATTGGCGGGGACCATAGGGCAGTACTTC